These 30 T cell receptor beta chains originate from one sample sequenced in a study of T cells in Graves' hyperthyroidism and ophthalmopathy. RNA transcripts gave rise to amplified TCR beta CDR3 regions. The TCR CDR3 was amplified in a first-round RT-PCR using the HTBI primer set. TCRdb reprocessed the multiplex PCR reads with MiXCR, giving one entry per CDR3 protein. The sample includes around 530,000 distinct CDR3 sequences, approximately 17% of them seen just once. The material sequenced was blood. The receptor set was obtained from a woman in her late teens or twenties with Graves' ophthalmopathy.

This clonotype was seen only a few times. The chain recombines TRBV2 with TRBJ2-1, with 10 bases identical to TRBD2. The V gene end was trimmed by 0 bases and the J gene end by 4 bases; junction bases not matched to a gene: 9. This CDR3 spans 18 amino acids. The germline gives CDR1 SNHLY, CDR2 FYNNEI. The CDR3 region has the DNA TGTGCCAGCAGTGAAGCGCTTCGGGCTAGCGGGAGTTACAATGAGCAGTTCTTC. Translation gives CASSEALRASGSYNEQFF.

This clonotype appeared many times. CDR3 bases: TGTGCCAGCAGTCACAGGGGAGGCCGGCTCTGGGCTGAAGCTTTCTTT. Residues: CASSHRGGRLWAEAFF. The chain links TRBV6-1 to TRBJ1-1; 7 nucleotides line up with TRBD1. This CDR3 spans 16 amino acids. V lost 5 bases, J lost 6 bases, and 15 bases stayed unmatched. Germline CDR1 and CDR2: MNHNS and SASEGT.

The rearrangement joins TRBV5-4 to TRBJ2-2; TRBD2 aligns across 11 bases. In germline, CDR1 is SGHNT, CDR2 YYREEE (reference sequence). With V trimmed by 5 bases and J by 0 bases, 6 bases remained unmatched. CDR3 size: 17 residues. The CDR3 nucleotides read TGTGCCAGCAGTCCAGGGACTAGCGGATCGAACACCGGGGAGCTGTTTTTT. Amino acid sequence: CASSPGTSGSNTGELFF.

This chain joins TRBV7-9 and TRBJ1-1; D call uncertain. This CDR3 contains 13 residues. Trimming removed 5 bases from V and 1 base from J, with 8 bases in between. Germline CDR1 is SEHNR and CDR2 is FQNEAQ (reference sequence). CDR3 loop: CASSNHPNTEAFF. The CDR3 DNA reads TGTGCCAGCAGCAACCACCCGAACACTGAAGCTTTCTTT.

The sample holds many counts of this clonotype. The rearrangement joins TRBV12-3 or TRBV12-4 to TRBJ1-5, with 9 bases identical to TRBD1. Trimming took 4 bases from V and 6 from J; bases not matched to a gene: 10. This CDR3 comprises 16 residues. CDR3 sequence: CASSSGGDRAVQPQHF. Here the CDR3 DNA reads TGTGCCAGCAGTTCGGGGGGGGACAGGGCTGTTCAGCCCCAGCATTTT.

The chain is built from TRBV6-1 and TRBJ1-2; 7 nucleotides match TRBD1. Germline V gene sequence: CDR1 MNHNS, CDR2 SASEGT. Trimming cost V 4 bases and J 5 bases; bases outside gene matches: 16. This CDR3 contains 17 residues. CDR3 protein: CASSAKKGAGDTYGYTF. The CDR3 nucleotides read TGTGCCAGCAGTGCGAAGAAGGGGGCTGGAGATACATATGGCTACACCTTC.

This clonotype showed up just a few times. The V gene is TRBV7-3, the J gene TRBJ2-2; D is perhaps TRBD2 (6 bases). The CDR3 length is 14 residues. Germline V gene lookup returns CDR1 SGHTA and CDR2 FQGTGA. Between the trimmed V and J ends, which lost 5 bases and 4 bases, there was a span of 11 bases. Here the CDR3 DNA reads TGTGCCAGCAGCCCGACTAGTTTCACCGGGGAGCTGTTTTTT. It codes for CASSPTSFTGELFF. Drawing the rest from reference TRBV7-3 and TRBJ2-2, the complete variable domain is GAGVSQTPSNKVTEKGKYVELRCDPISGHTALYWYRQSLGQGPEFLIYFQGTGAADDSGLPNDRFFAVRPEGSVSTLKIQRTERGDSAVYLCASSPTSFTGELFFGEGSRLTVL.

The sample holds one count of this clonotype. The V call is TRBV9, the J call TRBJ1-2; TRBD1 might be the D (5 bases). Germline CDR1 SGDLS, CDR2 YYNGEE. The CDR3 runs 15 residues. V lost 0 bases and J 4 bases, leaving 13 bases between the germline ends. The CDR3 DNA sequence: TGTGCCAGCAGCGTAGCTGACGGGGCGGGCTATGGCTACACCTTC. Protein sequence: CASSVADGAGYGYTF.

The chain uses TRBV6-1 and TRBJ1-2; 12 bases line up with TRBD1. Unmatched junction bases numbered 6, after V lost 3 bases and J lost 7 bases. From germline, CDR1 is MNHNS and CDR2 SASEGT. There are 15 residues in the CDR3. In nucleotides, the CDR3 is TGTGCCAGCAGTGACGGGACAGGGGGCTTCCTTGGCTACACCTTC. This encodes CASSDGTGGFLGYTF.

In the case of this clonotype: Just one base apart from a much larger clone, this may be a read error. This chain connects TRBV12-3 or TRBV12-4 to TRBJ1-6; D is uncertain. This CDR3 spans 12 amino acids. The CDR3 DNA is TGTGCCAGCAGTTCCAGAGAATCACCCCTCAACTTT. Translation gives CASSSRESPLNF.

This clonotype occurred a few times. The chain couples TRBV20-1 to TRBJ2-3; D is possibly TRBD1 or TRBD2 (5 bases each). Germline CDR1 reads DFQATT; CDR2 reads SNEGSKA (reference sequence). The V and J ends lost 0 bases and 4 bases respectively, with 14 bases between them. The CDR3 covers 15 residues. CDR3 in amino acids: CSARDLGRGADTQYF. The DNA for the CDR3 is TGCAGTGCTAGAGATCTGGGAAGAGGGGCAGATACGCAGTATTTT.

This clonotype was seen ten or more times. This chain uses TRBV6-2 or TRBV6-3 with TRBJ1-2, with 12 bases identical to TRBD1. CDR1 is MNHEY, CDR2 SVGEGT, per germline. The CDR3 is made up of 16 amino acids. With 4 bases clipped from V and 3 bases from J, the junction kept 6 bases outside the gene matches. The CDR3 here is CASSSPGTGGDYGYTF. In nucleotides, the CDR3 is TGTGCCAGCAGTTCCCCGGGGACAGGGGGCGACTATGGCTACACCTTC.

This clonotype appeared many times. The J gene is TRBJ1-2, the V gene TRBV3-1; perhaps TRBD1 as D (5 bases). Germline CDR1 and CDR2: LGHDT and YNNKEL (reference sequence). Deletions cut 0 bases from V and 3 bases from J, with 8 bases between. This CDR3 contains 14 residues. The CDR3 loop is CASSQDRGYYGYTF. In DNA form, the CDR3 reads TGTGCCAGCAGCCAAGATAGGGGTTACTATGGCTACACCTTC.

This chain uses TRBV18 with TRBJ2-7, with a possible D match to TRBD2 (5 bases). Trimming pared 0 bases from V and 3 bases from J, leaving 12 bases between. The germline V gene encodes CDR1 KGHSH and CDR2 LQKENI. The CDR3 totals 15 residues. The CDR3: CASSPPREFGYEQYF. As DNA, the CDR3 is TGTGCCAGCTCACCACCAAGGGAGTTCGGCTACGAGCAGTACTTC.

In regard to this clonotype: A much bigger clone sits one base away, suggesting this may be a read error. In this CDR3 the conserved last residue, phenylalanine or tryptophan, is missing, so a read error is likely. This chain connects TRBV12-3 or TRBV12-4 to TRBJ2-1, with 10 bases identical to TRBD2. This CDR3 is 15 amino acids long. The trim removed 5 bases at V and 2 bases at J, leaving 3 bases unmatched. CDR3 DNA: TGTGCCAGCAGTCGTAGCGGGGGGCCCTACAATGAGCAGTTCTTA. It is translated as CASSRSGGPYNEQFL.

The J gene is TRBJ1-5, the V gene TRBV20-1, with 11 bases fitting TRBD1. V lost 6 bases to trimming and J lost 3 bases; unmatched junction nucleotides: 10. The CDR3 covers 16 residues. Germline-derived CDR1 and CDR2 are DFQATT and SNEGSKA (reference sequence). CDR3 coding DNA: TGCAGTGCAGCTGGACAGGGGGCCATCCCCAATCAGCCCCAGCATTTT. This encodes CSAAGQGAIPNQPQHF.

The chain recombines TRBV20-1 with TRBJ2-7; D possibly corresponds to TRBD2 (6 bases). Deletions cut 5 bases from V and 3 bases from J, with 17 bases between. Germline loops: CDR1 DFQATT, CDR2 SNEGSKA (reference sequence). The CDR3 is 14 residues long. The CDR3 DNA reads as TGCAGTGCTTCTGGGACTGGCCGCAGCTACGAGCAGTACTTC. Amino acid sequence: CSASGTGRSYEQYF.

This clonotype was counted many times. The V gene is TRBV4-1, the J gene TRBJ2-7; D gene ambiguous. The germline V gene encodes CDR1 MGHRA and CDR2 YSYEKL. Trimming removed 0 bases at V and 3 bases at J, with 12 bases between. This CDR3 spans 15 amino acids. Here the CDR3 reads CASSQEARTGYEQYF. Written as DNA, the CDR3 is TGCGCCAGCAGCCAAGAAGCTCGAACTGGCTACGAGCAGTACTTC.

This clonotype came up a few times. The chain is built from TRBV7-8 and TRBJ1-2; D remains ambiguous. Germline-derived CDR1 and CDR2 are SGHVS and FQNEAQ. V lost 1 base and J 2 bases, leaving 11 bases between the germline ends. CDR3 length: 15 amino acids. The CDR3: CASSLDRDLNYGYTF. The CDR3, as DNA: TGTGCCAGCAGCTTAGACCGCGACTTAAACTATGGCTACACCTTC.

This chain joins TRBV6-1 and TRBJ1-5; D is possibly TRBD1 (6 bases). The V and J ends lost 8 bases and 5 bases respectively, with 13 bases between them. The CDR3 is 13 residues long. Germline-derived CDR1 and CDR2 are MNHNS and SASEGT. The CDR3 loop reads CASSIPGDQPQHF. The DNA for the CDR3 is TGTGCCAGCTCGATACCAGGGGATCAGCCCCAGCATTTT.

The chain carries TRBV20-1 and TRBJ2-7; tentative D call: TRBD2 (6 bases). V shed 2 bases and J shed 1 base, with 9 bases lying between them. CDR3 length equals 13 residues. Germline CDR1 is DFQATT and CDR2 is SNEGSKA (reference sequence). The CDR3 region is CSARMAGSYEQYF. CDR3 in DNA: TGCAGTGCTAGAATGGCGGGATCCTACGAGCAGTACTTC.

The CDR3 DNA is TGCGCCAGCAGCTACAGACAGGGGGAATACACTGAAGCTTTCTTT. This encodes CASSYRQGEYTEAFF. V usage is TRBV4-1 and J usage is TRBJ1-1; TRBD1 matches 9 bases. The germline gives CDR1 MGHRA, CDR2 YSYEKL. This CDR3 region has 15 residues. With 5 bases clipped from V and 3 bases from J, the junction kept 7 bases outside the gene matches.

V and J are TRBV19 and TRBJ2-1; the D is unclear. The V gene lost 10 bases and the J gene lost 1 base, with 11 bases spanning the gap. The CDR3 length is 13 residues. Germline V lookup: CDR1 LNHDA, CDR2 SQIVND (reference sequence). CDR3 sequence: CATQSRSYNEQFF. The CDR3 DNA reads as TGTGCCACCCAGTCCCGATCCTACAATGAGCAGTTCTTC.

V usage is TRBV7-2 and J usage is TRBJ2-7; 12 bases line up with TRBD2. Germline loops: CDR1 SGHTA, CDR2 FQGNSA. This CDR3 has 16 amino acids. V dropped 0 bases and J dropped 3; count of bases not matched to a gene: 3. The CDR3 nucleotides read TGTGCCAGCAGCTTAGCGTCTAGCGGGGGGGACTACGAGCAGTACTTC. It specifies CASSLASSGGDYEQYF.

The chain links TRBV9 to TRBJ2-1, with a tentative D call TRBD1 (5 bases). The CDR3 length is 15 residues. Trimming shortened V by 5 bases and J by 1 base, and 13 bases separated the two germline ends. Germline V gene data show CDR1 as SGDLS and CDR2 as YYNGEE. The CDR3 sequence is CASSVKGASYNEQFF. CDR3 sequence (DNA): TGTGCCAGCAGTGTTAAAGGGGCTTCCTACAATGAGCAGTTCTTC.

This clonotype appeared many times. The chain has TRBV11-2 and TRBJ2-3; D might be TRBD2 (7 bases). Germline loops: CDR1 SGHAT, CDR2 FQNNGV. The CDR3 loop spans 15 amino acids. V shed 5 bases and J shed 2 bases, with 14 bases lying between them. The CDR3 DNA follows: TGTGCCAGCAGCGAGGCGGGGGCTCACACAGATACGCAGTATTTT. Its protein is CASSEAGAHTDTQYF.

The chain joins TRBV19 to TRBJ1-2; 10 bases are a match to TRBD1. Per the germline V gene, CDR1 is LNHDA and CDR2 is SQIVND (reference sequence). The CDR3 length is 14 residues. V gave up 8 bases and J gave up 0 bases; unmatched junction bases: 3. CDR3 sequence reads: CASGTGATNYGYTF. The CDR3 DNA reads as TGTGCCAGTGGGACAGGGGCCACTAACTATGGCTACACCTTC. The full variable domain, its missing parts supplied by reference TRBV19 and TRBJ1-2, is DGGITQSPKYLFRKEGQNVTLSCEQNLNHDAMYWYRQDPGQGLRLIYYSQIVNDFQKGDIAEGYSVSREKKESFPLTVTSAQKNPTAFYLCASGTGATNYGYTFGSGTRLTVV.

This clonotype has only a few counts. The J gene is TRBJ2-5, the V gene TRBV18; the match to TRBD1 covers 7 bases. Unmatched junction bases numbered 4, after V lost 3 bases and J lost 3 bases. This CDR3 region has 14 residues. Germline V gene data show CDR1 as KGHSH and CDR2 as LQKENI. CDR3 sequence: CASSPPGQKETQYF. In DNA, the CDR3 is TGTGCCAGCTCACCTCCGGGACAGAAAGAGACCCAGTACTTC.

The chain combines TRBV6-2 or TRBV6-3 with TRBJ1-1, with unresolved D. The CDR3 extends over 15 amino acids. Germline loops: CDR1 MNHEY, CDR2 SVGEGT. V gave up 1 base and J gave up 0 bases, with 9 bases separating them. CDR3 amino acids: CASSYLGRMNTEAFF. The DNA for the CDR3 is TGTGCCAGCAGTTACTTGGGCAGGATGAACACTGAAGCTTTCTTT.

This CDR3 is CSAGNGETQYF. CDR3 in DNA: TGCAGTGCGGGAAACGGAGAGACCCAGTACTTC. This chain joins TRBV20-1 and TRBJ2-5; no reliable D call. CDR3 length: 11 residues. Germline-derived CDR1 and CDR2 are DFQATT and SNEGSKA (reference sequence). V was clipped by 6 bases and J by 4 bases, with 9 bases between them.